This T cell receptor beta chain was observed in a study of cytomegalovirus exposure and HLA in healthy donors. Findings and caveats of the study: Equally common other TCR beta chains were less clonally expanded than HLA-associated ones, a later analysis found.

PCR involved 60 Vbeta and 13 Jbeta primers. The data were produced by immunoSEQ multiplex PCR, yet TCRdb's version contains in-frame clones alone and is incomplete. The table shows 180,000 or so clones, with about four fifths occurring only once. About this clone: Antigen specificity is unknown.

Germline assignment: CDR1 MDHEN and CDR2 SYDVKM. The J segment lost 3 bases and the V segment lost 4 bases, leaving 13 bases of the junction unmatched. There are 17 residues in the CDR3. The receptor's source is a man in his forties in good health and CMV-seronegative. The sample was PBMCs. The chain uses TRBV28 and TRBJ2-7; 9 bases line up with TRBD2. The CDR3 DNA follows: TGTGCCAGCAGTTACAGAGTGGCTAGCGGGATGTTCTACGAGCAGTACTTC. As protein: CASSYRVASGMFYEQYF.